These 14 T cell receptor beta chains came from one sample sequenced in a study of cytomegalovirus exposure and HLA in healthy donors (dated by TCRdb to 2016 to 2017). Library construction relied on the immunoSEQ multiplex PCR assay. A mixture of 60 forward primers for TCR Vbeta segments and 13 reverse primers for TCR Jbeta segments was used in the multiplex PCR. This immuneACCESS table, as held by TCRdb, lists in-frame sequences with V and J called but not all clones. Of the missing ones, under half trace to an unresolved V gene in checked studies; the others have no known cause. This sample comprises about 34,000 clones, about two thirds of them detected only once. The biggest ten clones account for 9.5% to 13% of the sample. Specimen: PBMCs. Receptors were obtained from a man aged 35 to 55 in good health and CMV-seropositive.

The V call is TRBV9, the J call TRBJ2-1; 12 bases are a match to TRBD1. In germline, CDR1 is SGDLS, CDR2 YYNGEE. This CDR3 region has 14 residues. V lost 3 bases to trimming and J lost 9 bases; unmatched junction nucleotides: 4. The DNA of the CDR3 is TGTGCCAGCAGCGAGGGACAGGGGGCTTCTGAGCAGTTCTTC. Its protein is CASSEGQGASEQFF.

The chain recombines TRBV10-3 with TRBJ2-7; perhaps TRBD1 as D (6 bases). CDR3 length equals 14 residues. The V end lost 6 bases, the J end lost 0 bases, and 12 bases lay between the germline ends. Germline values: CDR1 ENHRY, CDR2 SYGVKD. The CDR3 coding sequence is TGTGCCATCAGAGACCGGGACACCTCCTACGAGCAGTACTTC. This encodes CAIRDRDTSYEQYF.

The CDR3 DNA follows: TGCGCCAGCAGCCAAGCATTCGCCGGGACCTGGACTAGCGGGGCTTACAATGAGCAGTTCTTC. Amino acids: CASSQAFAGTWTSGAYNEQFF. The chain combines TRBV4-1 with TRBJ2-1; 12 positions match TRBD2. Germline V gene lookup returns CDR1 MGHRA and CDR2 YSYEKL. The CDR3 has 21 residues. V was pared by 1 base and J by 4 bases, with 17 bases of the junction left unmatched.

This clone is classed as medium-sized. The chain joins TRBV6-4 to TRBJ2-3, with D possibly matching TRBD2 (5 bases). V lost 3 bases and J 2 bases, leaving 6 bases between the germline ends. CDR1 and CDR2 from the germline V gene are MRHNA and SNTAGT. There are 13 residues in the CDR3. The DNA for the CDR3 is TGTGCCAGCAGTGAAGCGGTCACAGATACGCAGTATTTT. Protein: CASSEAVTDTQYF.

The rearrangement joins TRBV11-3 to TRBJ2-7; maybe TRBD2 (6 bases). The V end lost 1 base, the J end lost 5 bases, and 15 bases lay between the germline ends. The CDR3 runs to 15 residues. The germline gives CDR1 SGHNT, CDR2 YENEEA. This CDR3 is CASSLGRGSTDEQYF. The CDR3 nucleotides are TGTGCCAGCAGCTTAGGGAGGGGCTCTACTGACGAGCAGTACTTC.

The gene calls are TRBV7-2 and TRBJ2-5; D remains unclear. CDR1 is SGHTA, CDR2 FQGNSA, per germline. This CDR3 region has 12 residues. V lost 2 bases, J lost 7 bases, and 8 bases lay in between. This CDR3 is CASSLPRGTQYF. The DNA of the CDR3 is TGTGCCAGCAGCTTACCTCGAGGGACCCAGTACTTC.

This chain joins TRBV10-3 and TRBJ2-7; TRBD1 aligns across 9 bases. The CDR3 runs 13 residues. Germline V gene lookup returns CDR1 ENHRY and CDR2 SYGVKD. V trimming: 9 bases; J trimming: 0 bases; junction bases outside the gene matches: 3. The CDR3: CAIGDRASYEQYF. CDR3 nucleotide sequence: TGTGCCATTGGGGACAGGGCCTCCTACGAGCAGTACTTC.

The CDR3 region is CASSPLAGATGGDTQYF. The DNA for the CDR3 is TGTGCCAGCTCCCCGCTAGCGGGGGCCACCGGAGGGGATACGCAGTATTTT. This chain uses TRBV18 with TRBJ2-3; 10 bases are a match to TRBD2. Germline CDR1 reads KGHSH; CDR2 reads LQKENI. This CDR3 is 17 amino acids long. The trim removed 6 bases at V and 6 bases at J, leaving 15 bases unmatched. The full variable domain, with the rest looked up from reference TRBV18 and TRBJ2-3, is NAGVMQNPRHLVRRRGQEARLRCSPMKGHSHVYWYRQLPEEGLKFMVYLQKENIIDESGMPKERFSAEFPKEGPSILRIQQVVRGDSAAYFCASSPLAGATGGDTQYFGPGTRLTVL.

The CDR3 nucleotides read TGTGCCAGCACCGACCTAATACTTATCGAGGGATACACCGGGGAGCTGTTTTTT. As protein: CASTDLILIEGYTGELFF. This chain joins TRBV2 and TRBJ2-2, with D tentatively TRBD2 (5 bases). V was clipped by 7 bases and J by 3 bases, with 24 bases between them. CDR3 length: 18 residues. Germline CDR1 and CDR2: SNHLY and FYNNEI.

The rearrangement uses TRBV7-2 and TRBJ2-2; 7 bases match TRBD1. The CDR3 covers 15 residues. V lost 3 bases, J lost 5 bases, and 6 bases stayed unmatched. Germline-derived CDR1 and CDR2 are SGHTA and FQGNSA. CDR3 nucleotides: TGTGCCAGCAGCTTTGACAGGGTGGAAACCGGGGAGCTGTTTTTT. Translated: CASSFDRVETGELFF.

With respect to this clone: The junction departs from germline at one end; a sequencing error may be responsible. The rearrangement uses TRBV7-9 and TRBJ1-4; 8 bases are shared with TRBD1. This CDR3 is built from 14 residues. CDR1 SEHNR and CDR2 FQNEAQ come from the germline V gene (reference sequence). CDR3 nucleotide sequence: TGTGCCAGCAGCTTCGGGACAGGCAATGGAAAACTGTTTTTT. Translated: CASSFGTGNGKLFF.

The genes are TRBV2 and TRBJ2-2, with D maybe TRBD1 (5 bases). Germline V gene sequence: CDR1 SNHLY, CDR2 FYNNEI. The ends were cut back, 6 bases at V and 5 bases at J, with 13 bases in the middle. The CDR3 loop spans 14 amino acids. The CDR3 DNA reads as TGTGCCAGCAGCCGAAGGGGTGGAACCGGGGAGCTGTTTTTT. Protein sequence: CASSRRGGTGELFF.

This chain uses TRBV9 with TRBJ1-6; D is perhaps TRBD1 (6 bases). Germline V CDR1 and CDR2: SGDLS, YYNGEE. The V and J ends lost 3 bases and 8 bases respectively, with 18 bases between them. The CDR3 runs 16 residues. The CDR3 DNA follows: TGTGCCAGCAGCGGAGCAGGCAGGGGTCTCGATTCACCCCTCCACTTT. Translating it yields CASSGAGRGLDSPLHF.

The CDR3 DNA reads TGCGCCAGCAGCTTGGATGAGACGCAGGCCTACGAGCAGTACTTC. Translating it yields CASSLDETQAYEQYF. The V gene is TRBV5-1, the J gene TRBJ2-7; D is unresolved. Germline CDR1 reads SGHRS; CDR2 reads YFSETQ. The CDR3 consists of 15 residues. The germline V and J ends were trimmed by 0 bases and 2 bases, with 12 bases remaining between them.